This T cell receptor beta chain derives from a study of blood T cell repertoires in COVID-19. About the research overall: Samples of COVID-19 (acute and convalescent) were obtained from the United States, Italy and Spain.

Sequencing was performed with immunoSEQ multiplex PCR; in TCRdb, only in-frame clones are kept and a portion is missing. The data contain 250,000 to 350,000 clones, more than 85% of them singletons. Two negative PCRs, clearance, or symptom resolution had been documented for recovered Cohort 3 donors. CDR1 is LNHDA and CDR2 is SQIVND in the germline V gene (reference sequence). This CDR3 contains 13 residues. Germline trimming cut 7 bases from V and 8 bases from J; bases unmatched to any gene: 7. The source is a woman between 25 and 40 years old who had recovered from COVID-19. Sequencing was performed on PBMCs or T cells enriched from blood (not recorded which). The genes are TRBV19 and TRBJ1-1, with 10 bases that match TRBD1. DNA of the CDR3: TGTGCCAGTATCGCCGGGACAGGGGCAGAAGCTTTCTTT. Translated: CASIAGTGAEAFF.